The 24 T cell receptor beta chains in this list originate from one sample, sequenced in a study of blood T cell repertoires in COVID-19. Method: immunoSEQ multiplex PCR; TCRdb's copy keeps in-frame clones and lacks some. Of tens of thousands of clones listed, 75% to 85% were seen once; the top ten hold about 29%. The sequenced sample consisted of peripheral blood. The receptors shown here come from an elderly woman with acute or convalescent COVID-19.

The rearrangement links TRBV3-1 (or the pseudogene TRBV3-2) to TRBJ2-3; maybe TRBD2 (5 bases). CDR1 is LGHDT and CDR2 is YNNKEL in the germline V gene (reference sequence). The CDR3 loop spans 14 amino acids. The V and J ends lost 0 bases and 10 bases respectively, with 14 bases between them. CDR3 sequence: CASSQEWKWTAQYF. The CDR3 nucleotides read TGTGCCAGCAGCCAAGAGTGGAAATGGACTGCGCAGTATTTT.

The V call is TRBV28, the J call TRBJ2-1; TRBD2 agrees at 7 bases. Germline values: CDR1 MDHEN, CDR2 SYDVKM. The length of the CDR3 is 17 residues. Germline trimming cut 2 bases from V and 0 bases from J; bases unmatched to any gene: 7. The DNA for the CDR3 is TGTGCCAGCAGTTTACTTCTAGCGGAAAGCTCCTACAATGAGCAGTTCTTC. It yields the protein CASSLLLAESSYNEQFF.

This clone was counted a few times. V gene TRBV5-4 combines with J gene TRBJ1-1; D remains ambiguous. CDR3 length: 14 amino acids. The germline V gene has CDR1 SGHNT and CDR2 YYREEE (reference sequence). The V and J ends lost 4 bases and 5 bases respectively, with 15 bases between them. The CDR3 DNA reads TGTGCCAGCAGCGTAGCCGGGGTAGAGACTGAAGCTTTCTTT. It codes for CASSVAGVETEAFF.

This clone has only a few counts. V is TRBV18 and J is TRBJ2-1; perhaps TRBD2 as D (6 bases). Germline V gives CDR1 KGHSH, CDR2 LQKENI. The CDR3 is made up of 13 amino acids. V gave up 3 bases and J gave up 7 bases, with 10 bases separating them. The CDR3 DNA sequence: TGTGCCAGCTCACCGGGACTCTTGAATGAGCAGTTCTTC. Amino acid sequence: CASSPGLLNEQFF.

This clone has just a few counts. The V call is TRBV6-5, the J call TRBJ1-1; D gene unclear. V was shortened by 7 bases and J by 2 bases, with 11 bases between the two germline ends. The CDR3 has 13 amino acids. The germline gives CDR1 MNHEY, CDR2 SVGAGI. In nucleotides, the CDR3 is TGTGCCAGCACTGCAGAAGTCAACACTGAAGCTTTCTTT. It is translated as CASTAEVNTEAFF.

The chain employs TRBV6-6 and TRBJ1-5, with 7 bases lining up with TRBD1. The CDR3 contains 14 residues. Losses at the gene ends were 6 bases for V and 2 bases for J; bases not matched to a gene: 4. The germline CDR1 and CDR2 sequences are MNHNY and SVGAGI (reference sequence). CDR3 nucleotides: TGTGCCAGCAGGGATACAGGGGGCAATCAGCCCCAGCATTTT. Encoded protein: CASRDTGGNQPQHF.

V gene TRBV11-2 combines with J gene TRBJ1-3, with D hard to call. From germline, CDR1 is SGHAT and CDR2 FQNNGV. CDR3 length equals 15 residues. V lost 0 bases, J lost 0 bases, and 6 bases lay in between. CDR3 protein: CASSLDQISGNTIYF. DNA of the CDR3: TGTGCCAGCAGCTTAGATCAGATCTCTGGAAACACCATATATTTT.

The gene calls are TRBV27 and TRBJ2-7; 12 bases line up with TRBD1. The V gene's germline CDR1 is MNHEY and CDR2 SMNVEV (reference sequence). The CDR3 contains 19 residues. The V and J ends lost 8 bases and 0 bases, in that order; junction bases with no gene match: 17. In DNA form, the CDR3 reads TGTGCCAGCGGGACAGGGGGCGCCCCCTATCTTAGGAGCTCCTACGAGCAGTACTTC. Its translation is CASGTGGAPYLRSSYEQYF.

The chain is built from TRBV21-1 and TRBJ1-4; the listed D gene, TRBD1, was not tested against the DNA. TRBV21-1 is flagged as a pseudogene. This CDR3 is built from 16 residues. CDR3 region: CASSKVVPRVEEKLFF. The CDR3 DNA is TGTGCCAGCAGCAAAGTGGTTCCCAGGGTGGAGGAAAAACTGTTTTTT.

The CDR3 region has the DNA TGTGCCAGCAGCTTCATAGAGGGGAGGGAGCCCCAGCATTTT. Translation: CASSFIEGREPQHF. The V gene is TRBV5-5, the J gene TRBJ1-5; weak D call: TRBD1 (5 bases). V was cut by 2 bases and J by 8 bases, with 14 bases left in between. The CDR3 is 14 residues long. Germline V CDR1 and CDR2: SGHKS, YYEKEE (reference sequence).

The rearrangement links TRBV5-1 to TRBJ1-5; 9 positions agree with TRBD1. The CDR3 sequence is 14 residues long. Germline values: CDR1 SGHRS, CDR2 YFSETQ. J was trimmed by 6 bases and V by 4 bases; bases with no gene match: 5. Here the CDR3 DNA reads TGCGCCAGCAGCCCACAGGGGGCCGGTCAGCCCCAGCATTTT. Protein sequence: CASSPQGAGQPQHF.

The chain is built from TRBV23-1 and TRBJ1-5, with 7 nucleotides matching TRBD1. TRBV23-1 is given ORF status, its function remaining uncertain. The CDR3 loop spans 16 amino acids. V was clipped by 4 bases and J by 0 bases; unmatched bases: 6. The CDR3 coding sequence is TGCGCCAGCAGTCCCAACAGGGGAACTAGCAATCAGCCCCAGCATTTT. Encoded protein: CASSPNRGTSNQPQHF.

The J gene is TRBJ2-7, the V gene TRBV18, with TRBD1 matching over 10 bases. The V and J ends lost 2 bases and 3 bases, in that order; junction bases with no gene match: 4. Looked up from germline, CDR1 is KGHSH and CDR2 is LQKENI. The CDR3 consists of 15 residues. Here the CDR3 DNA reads TGTGCCAGCTCACCAGGGACAGGGGTATTCTACGAGCAGTACTTC. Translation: CASSPGTGVFYEQYF.

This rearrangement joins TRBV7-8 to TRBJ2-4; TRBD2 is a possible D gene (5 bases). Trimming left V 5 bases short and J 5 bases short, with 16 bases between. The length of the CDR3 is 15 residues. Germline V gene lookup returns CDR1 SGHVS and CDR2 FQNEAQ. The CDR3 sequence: CASSLSELVENIQYF. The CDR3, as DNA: TGTGCCAGCAGCCTATCTGAACTAGTGGAAAACATTCAGTACTTC.

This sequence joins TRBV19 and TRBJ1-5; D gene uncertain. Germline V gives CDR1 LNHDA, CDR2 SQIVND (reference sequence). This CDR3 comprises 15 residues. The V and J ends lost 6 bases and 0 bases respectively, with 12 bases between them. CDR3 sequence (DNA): TGTGCCAGTAGCCCCCACTCAAATAGCAATCAGCCCCAGCATTTT. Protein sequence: CASSPHSNSNQPQHF. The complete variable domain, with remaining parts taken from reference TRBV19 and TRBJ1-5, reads DGGITQSPKYLFRKEGQNVTLSCEQNLNHDAMYWYRQDPGQGLRLIYYSQIVNDFQKGDIAEGYSVSREKKESFPLTVTSAQKNPTAFYLCASSPHSNSNQPQHFGDGTRLSIL.

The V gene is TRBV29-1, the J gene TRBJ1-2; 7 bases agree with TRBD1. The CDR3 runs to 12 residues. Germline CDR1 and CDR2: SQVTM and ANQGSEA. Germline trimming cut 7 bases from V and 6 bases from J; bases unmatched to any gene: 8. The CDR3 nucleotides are TGCAGCGGTATAACAGGGGACCATGGCTACACCTTC. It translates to CSGITGDHGYTF. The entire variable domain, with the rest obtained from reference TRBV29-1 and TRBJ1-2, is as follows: SAVISQKPSRDICQRGTSLTIQCQVDSQVTMMFWYRQQPGQSLTLIATANQGSEATYESGFVIDKFPISRPNLTFSTLTVSNMSPEDSSIYLCSGITGDHGYTFGSGTRLTVV.

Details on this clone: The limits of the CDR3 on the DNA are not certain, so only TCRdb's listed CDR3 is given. This CDR3 is CASSFGNGGADTQYF. V is TRBV5-1 and J is TRBJ2-3; the table's D call, TRBD2, has no DNA check behind it. The CDR3 region is 15 residues in length, termini included. The germline gives CDR1 SGHRS, CDR2 YFSETQ.

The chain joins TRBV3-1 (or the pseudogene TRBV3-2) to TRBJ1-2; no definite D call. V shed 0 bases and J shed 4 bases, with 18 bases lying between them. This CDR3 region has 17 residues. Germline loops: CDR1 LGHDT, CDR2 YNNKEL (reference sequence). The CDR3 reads CASSQDRLRAVGYGYTF. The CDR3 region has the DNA TGTGCCAGCAGCCAAGATCGACTGAGGGCGGTTGGCTATGGCTACACCTTC.

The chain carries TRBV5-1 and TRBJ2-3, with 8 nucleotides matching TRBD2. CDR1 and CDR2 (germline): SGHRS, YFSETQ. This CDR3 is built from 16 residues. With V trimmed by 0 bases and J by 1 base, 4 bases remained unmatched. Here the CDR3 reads CASSLVAGRGTDTQYF. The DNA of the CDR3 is TGCGCCAGCAGCTTGGTAGCGGGGAGAGGCACAGATACGCAGTATTTT.

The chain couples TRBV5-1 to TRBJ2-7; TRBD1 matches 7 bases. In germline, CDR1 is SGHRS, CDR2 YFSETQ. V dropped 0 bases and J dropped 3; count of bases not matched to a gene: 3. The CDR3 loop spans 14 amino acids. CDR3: CASSLGGQNYEQYF. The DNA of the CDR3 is TGCGCCAGCAGCTTGGGGGGACAGAACTACGAGCAGTACTTC.

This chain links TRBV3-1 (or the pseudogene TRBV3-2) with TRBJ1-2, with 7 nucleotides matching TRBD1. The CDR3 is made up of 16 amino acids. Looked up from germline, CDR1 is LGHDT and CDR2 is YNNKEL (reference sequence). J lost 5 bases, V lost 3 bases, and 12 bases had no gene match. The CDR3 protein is CASSHHNRGGFYGYTF. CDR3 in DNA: TGTGCCAGCAGCCACCATAACAGGGGAGGATTTTATGGCTACACCTTC.

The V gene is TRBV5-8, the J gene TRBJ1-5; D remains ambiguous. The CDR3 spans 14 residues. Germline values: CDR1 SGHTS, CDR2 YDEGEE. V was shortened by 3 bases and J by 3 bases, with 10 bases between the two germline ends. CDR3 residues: CASSSRVLNQPQHF. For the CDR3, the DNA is TGTGCCAGCAGCTCAAGAGTTCTCAATCAGCCCCAGCATTTT.

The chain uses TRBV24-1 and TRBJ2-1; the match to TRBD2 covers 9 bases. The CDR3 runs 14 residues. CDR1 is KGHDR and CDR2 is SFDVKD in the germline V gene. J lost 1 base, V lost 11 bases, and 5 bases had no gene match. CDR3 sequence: CAIDSGSSYNEQFF. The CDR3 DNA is TGTGCCATCGATAGCGGGAGTTCCTACAATGAGCAGTTCTTC.

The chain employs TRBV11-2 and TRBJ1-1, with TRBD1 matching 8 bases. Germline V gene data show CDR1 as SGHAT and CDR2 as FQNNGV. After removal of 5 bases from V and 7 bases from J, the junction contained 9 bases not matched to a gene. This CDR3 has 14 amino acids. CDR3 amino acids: CASSTQGAGVEAFF. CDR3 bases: TGTGCCAGCAGCACCCAGGGGGCGGGAGTTGAAGCTTTCTTT.